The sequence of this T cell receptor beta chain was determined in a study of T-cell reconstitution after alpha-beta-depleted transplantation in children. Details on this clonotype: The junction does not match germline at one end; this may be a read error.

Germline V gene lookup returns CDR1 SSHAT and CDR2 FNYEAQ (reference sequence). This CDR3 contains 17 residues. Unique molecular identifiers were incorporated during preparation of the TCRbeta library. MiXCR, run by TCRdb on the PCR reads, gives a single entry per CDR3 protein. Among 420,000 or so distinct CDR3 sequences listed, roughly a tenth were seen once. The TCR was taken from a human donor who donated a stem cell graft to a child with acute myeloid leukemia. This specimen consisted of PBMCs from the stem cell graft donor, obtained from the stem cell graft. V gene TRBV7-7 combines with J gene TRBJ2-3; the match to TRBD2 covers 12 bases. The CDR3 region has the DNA TGTGCTAGCAGCCCCTACTCTAGCGGGAGGGCTCCAGATACGCAGTATTTT. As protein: CASSPYSSGRAPDTQYF. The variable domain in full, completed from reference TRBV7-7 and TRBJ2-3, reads GAGVSQSPRYKVTKRGQDVTLRCDPISSHATLYWYQQALGQGPEFLTYFNYEAQPDKSGLPSDRFSAERPEGSISTLTIQRTEQRDSAMYRCASSPYSSGRAPDTQYFGPGTRLTVL.